The 19 T cell receptor beta chains below all came from one sample that was sequenced in a study of blood T cell repertoires in COVID-19. Here immunoSEQ multiplex PCR was the method, and the copy in TCRdb shows in-frame clones only, minus some. The top ten hold 1.5% to 1.7% of the sample, which has about 180,000 clones, approximately 80% seen once. The sample comprised peripheral blood. The receptors shown here come from a human donor in a cohort sampled during active COVID-19.

This chain's CDR3 is CASSEDRGYSNQPQHF. The CDR3 region has the DNA TGTGCCAGCAGTGAAGACAGGGGATATAGCAATCAGCCCCAGCATTTT. The chain recombines TRBV6-1 with TRBJ1-5, with 7 bases lining up with TRBD1. V lost 1 base and J lost 0; bases outside the gene matches: 3. The germline CDR1 and CDR2 sequences are MNHNS and SASEGT. CDR3 size: 16 residues.

The chain combines TRBV9 with TRBJ2-7; TRBD1 matches at 12 bases. CDR3 length: 14 residues. Germline CDR1 and CDR2: SGDLS and YYNGEE. V lost 4 bases, J lost 5 bases, and 4 bases stayed unmatched. The CDR3 spells CASSPGTGGNEQYF. The CDR3 bases are TGTGCCAGCAGCCCTGGGACAGGGGGCAACGAGCAGTACTTC. Together with reference TRBV9 and TRBJ2-7, the CDR3 gives the full variable domain: DSGVTQTPKHLITATGQRVTLRCSPRSGDLSVYWYQQSLDQGLQFLIQYYNGEERAKGNILERFSAQQFPDLHSELNLSSLELGDSALYFCASSPGTGGNEQYFGPGTRLTVT.

The gene calls are TRBV7-2 and TRBJ2-7; 13 bases line up with TRBD2. The CDR3 is 16 residues long. The J segment lost 2 bases and the V segment lost 5 bases, leaving 6 bases of the junction unmatched. Germline V lookup: CDR1 SGHTA, CDR2 FQGNSA. CDR3: CASSQTSGGAPYEQYF. CDR3 nucleotide sequence: TGTGCCAGCAGCCAAACTAGCGGGGGGGCTCCCTACGAGCAGTACTTC. Using reference TRBV7-2 and TRBJ2-7 for the parts outside the CDR3, the full variable domain is GAGVSQSPSNKVTEKGKDVELRCDPISGHTALYWYRQSLGQGLEFLIYFQGNSAPDKSGLPSDRFSAERTGGSVSTLTIQRTQQEDSAVYLCASSQTSGGAPYEQYFGPGTRLTVT.

This rearrangement joins TRBV7-3 to TRBJ1-2; 11 bases are a match to TRBD1. CDR1 is SGHTA and CDR2 is FQGTGA in the germline V gene. The CDR3 runs 14 residues. With V trimmed by 5 bases and J by 8 bases, 7 bases remained unmatched. The CDR3: CASSPDRGLHGYTF. CDR3 in DNA: TGTGCCAGCAGCCCGGACAGGGGGCTTCACGGCTACACCTTC.

The chain links TRBV19 to TRBJ1-2; 7 positions match TRBD1. After removal of 3 bases from V and 4 bases from J, the junction contained 11 bases not matched to a gene. Per the germline V gene, CDR1 is LNHDA and CDR2 is SQIVND (reference sequence). The CDR3 sequence is 16 residues long. CDR3 sequence reads: CASSISRDRESYGYTF. CDR3 nucleotide sequence: TGTGCCAGTAGTATCAGCCGGGACAGAGAATCCTATGGCTACACCTTC.

Worth noting for this clone: The sample contains more than one DNA sequence encoding this CDR3. This sequence joins TRBV27 and TRBJ1-1; TRBD1 matches at 7 bases. The germline CDR1 and CDR2 sequences are MNHEY and SMNVEV (reference sequence). V dropped 6 bases and J dropped 1; count of bases not matched to a gene: 2. This CDR3 has 13 residues. The CDR3 DNA follows: TGTGCCAGCAGGAGACAGGGGAACACTGAAGCTTTCTTT. It codes for CASRRQGNTEAFF.

The chain combines TRBV3-1 (or the pseudogene TRBV3-2) with TRBJ1-5; 8 positions agree with TRBD1. The germline V gene encodes CDR1 LGHDT and CDR2 YNNKEL (reference sequence). Germline trimming cut 6 bases from V and 5 bases from J; bases unmatched to any gene: 0. CDR3 length: 12 residues. The CDR3 reads CASRTGDQPQHF. The CDR3 DNA reads TGTGCCAGCAGGACAGGGGATCAGCCCCAGCATTTT.

The rearrangement uses TRBV7-9 and TRBJ2-7, with TRBD1 matching over 7 bases. CDR1 is SEHNR and CDR2 is FQNEAQ in the germline V gene (reference sequence). The CDR3 is 15 amino acids. V trimming: 2 bases; J trimming: 8 bases; junction bases outside the gene matches: 12. The CDR3 loop is CASSLTGEGSPKQYF. The CDR3 coding sequence is TGTGCCAGCAGCTTAACAGGGGAAGGCTCTCCAAAGCAGTACTTC.

This clone has just one count. The chain recombines TRBV11-2 with TRBJ1-6; D not certain. The CDR3 runs 12 residues. The germline V gene encodes CDR1 SGHAT and CDR2 FQNNGV. The V gene lost 5 bases and the J gene lost 7 bases, with 6 bases spanning the gap. The CDR3 DNA reads TGTGCCAGCAGCCCCGGGAATTCACCCCTCCACTTT. Translated: CASSPGNSPLHF.

This clone has a single count. V usage is TRBV5-8 and J usage is TRBJ2-7; D is unclear. This CDR3 is 13 amino acids long. The germline CDR1 and CDR2 sequences are SGHTS and YDEGEE. Trimming left V 0 bases short and J 6 bases short, with 10 bases between. The CDR3 reads CASSLGSPTEQYF. The CDR3 DNA reads as TGTGCCAGCAGCTTGGGGAGTCCTACCGAGCAGTACTTC.

The rearrangement joins TRBV9 to TRBJ1-2; tentative D call: TRBD1 (5 bases). The CDR3 is made up of 14 amino acids. The germline V and J ends were trimmed by 0 bases and 6 bases, with 12 bases remaining between them. The V gene's germline CDR1 is SGDLS and CDR2 YYNGEE. The DNA for the CDR3 is TGTGCCAGCAGCGTAGGCGGGGCGTTTGATGGCTACACCTTC. It encodes CASSVGGAFDGYTF.

The gene calls are TRBV10-2 and TRBJ2-7, with a possible D match to TRBD2 (5 bases). Looked up from germline, CDR1 is WSHSY and CDR2 is SAAADI. CDR3 length: 12 amino acids. The V gene lost 6 bases and the J gene lost 4 bases, with 10 bases spanning the gap. The CDR3 spells CASSGSGYEQYF. CDR3 coding DNA: TGCGCCAGCAGCGGGTCGGGATACGAGCAGTACTTC.

This chain connects TRBV19 to TRBJ2-2, with D perhaps TRBD2 (5 bases). The V gene lost 1 base and the J gene lost 8 bases, with 11 bases spanning the gap. The V gene's germline CDR1 is LNHDA and CDR2 SQIVND (reference sequence). There are 14 residues in the CDR3. The CDR3 bases are TGTGCCAGTAGTATAGGGGAAGGAGGAGGGGAGCTGTTTTTT. The encoded protein is CASSIGEGGGELFF.

The chain joins TRBV7-2 to TRBJ2-7, with 10 bases lining up with TRBD1. Per germline, CDR1 SGHTA and CDR2 FQGNSA. This CDR3 has 15 residues. J was trimmed by 2 bases and V by 5 bases; bases with no gene match: 6. CDR3 coding DNA: TGTGCCAGCAGCGTCCGGGACAGGGGAACCTACGAGCAGTACTTC. This codes for CASSVRDRGTYEQYF.

This chain uses TRBV6-2 or TRBV6-3 with TRBJ2-2; 10 nucleotides align to TRBD1. With V trimmed by 6 bases and J by 3 bases, 4 bases remained unmatched. The CDR3 spans 15 residues. Germline V gene lookup returns CDR1 MNHEY and CDR2 SVGEGT. This CDR3 reads CASSRDRGYTGELFF. The CDR3 nucleotides are TGTGCCAGCAGCCGGGACAGGGGCTACACCGGGGAGCTGTTTTTT.

This rearrangement joins TRBV18 to TRBJ2-7, with 9 bases lining up with TRBD1. This CDR3 has 15 residues. The V and J ends lost 0 bases and 3 bases, in that order; junction bases with no gene match: 3. CDR1 is KGHSH and CDR2 is LQKENI in the germline V gene. CDR3 sequence: CASSPPTGGLYEQYF. The CDR3 bases are TGTGCCAGCTCACCACCGACAGGGGGACTCTACGAGCAGTACTTC.

The rearrangement joins TRBV25-1 to TRBJ1-6, with D possibly matching TRBD1 (6 bases). This CDR3 spans 14 amino acids. CDR1 is MGHDK, CDR2 SYGVNS, per germline. Trimming stripped 2 bases from V and 5 bases from J, with 7 bases between. Here the CDR3 DNA reads TGTGCCAGCAGTGAAGACAGGAATAATTCACCCCTCCACTTT. Translated, it gives CASSEDRNNSPLHF. The whole variable domain, filled in from reference TRBV25-1 and TRBJ1-6, reads EADIYQTPRYLVIGTGKKITLECSQTMGHDKMYWYQQDPGMELHLIHYSYGVNSTEKGDLSSESTVSRIRTEHFPLTLESARPSHTSQYLCASSEDRNNSPLHFGNGTRLTVT.

The V gene is TRBV7-6, the J gene TRBJ2-4; 14 bases are shared with TRBD2. J was trimmed by 5 bases and V by 5 bases; bases with no gene match: 5. This CDR3 has 16 residues. Germline V gene sequence: CDR1 SGHVS, CDR2 FNYEAQ. The CDR3 spells CASSTRLAGGENIQYF. Written as DNA, the CDR3 is TGTGCCAGCAGCACTCGACTAGCGGGAGGGGAAAACATTCAGTACTTC.

The gene calls are TRBV4-2 and TRBJ1-1; maybe TRBD1 (6 bases). The CDR3 contains 14 residues. V shed 6 bases and J shed 0 bases, with 11 bases lying between them. Germline V CDR1 and CDR2: LGHNA, YNFKEQ. The CDR3 reads CASRTGPMNTEAFF. The CDR3 DNA reads TGTGCCAGCAGGACAGGCCCCATGAACACTGAAGCTTTCTTT.